A single sample gave rise to the 12 T cell receptor beta chains below, sequenced in a study of cytomegalovirus exposure and HLA in healthy donors. The study ran its PCR with 60 Vbeta and 13 Jbeta primers. Some clones are missing from TCRdb's copy, which holds only in-frame ones; the method was immunoSEQ multiplex PCR. Among approximately 100,000 clones listed, roughly four fifths were seen once. Material for sequencing was PBMCs. Receptor source: a man aged 50 or older in good health and CMV-seronegative.

The chain links TRBV2 to TRBJ2-5; 11 nucleotides align to TRBD2. This CDR3 contains 15 residues. Trimming cost V 7 bases and J 2 bases; bases outside gene matches: 6. CDR1 and CDR2 (germline): SNHLY, FYNNEI. The CDR3 sequence: CASTAVAGGQETQYF. As DNA, the CDR3 is TGTGCCAGCACGGCCGTAGCGGGGGGGCAAGAGACCCAGTACTTC.

This clone has just a few counts. V gene TRBV9 combines with J gene TRBJ1-5; TRBD1 matches 8 bases. The CDR3 is 15 residues long. Germline V lookup: CDR1 SGDLS, CDR2 YYNGEE. With 5 bases clipped from V and 4 bases from J, the junction kept 8 bases outside the gene matches. In nucleotides, the CDR3 is TGTGCCAGCAGTGGAGGGACAGGTGGGAATCAGCCCCAGCATTTT. Translated, it gives CASSGGTGGNQPQHF.

The chain uses TRBV5-1 and TRBJ1-3; tentatively, D is TRBD1 (5 bases). Trimming removed 0 bases at V and 4 bases at J, with 11 bases between. Germline assignment: CDR1 SGHRS and CDR2 YFSETQ. The CDR3 is 15 amino acids. CDR3 DNA: TGCGCCAGCAGCTTGGGGGGCGTCTCAGGAAACACCATATATTTT. Translation: CASSLGGVSGNTIYF.

This chain connects TRBV7-6 to TRBJ1-2, with D unresolved. V dropped 1 base and J dropped 7 bases, with 7 bases sitting between them. Germline-derived CDR1 and CDR2 are SGHVS and FNYEAQ. CDR3 length: 12 residues. CDR3 residues: CASSLGSGGYTF. In DNA form, the CDR3 reads TGTGCCAGCAGCTTAGGCTCGGGTGGCTACACCTTC.

The chain recombines TRBV11-2 with TRBJ2-4, with D unresolved. There are 11 residues in the CDR3. Deletions cut 8 bases from V and 7 bases from J, with 9 bases between. CDR1 and CDR2 (germline): SGHAT, FQNNGV. For the CDR3, the DNA is TGTGCCAGCTTATCCAGGAACATTCAGTACTTC. This gives the protein CASLSRNIQYF.

The CDR3 nucleotides are TGCGCCAGCAGCCTCAGCGAGGACAGGGGAAAATCACCCCTCCACTTT. Its translation: CASSLSEDRGKSPLHF. The chain links TRBV4-1 to TRBJ1-6; 9 positions agree with TRBD1. Germline values: CDR1 MGHRA, CDR2 YSYEKL. The V segment lost 4 bases and the J segment 10 bases; nucleotides outside the gene matches: 11. The CDR3 loop spans 16 amino acids.

The gene calls are TRBV29-1 and TRBJ2-1; 8 bases are a match to TRBD1. Germline CDR1 SQVTM, CDR2 ANQGSEA. The CDR3 is 15 amino acids. The trim removed 3 bases at V and 6 bases at J, leaving 10 bases unmatched. CDR3 sequence reads: CSVEATGEEANEQFF. The DNA of the CDR3 is TGCAGCGTTGAGGCGACAGGGGAGGAGGCCAATGAGCAGTTCTTC.

The chain has TRBV5-6 and TRBJ1-5; unclear D gene. The CDR3 length is 14 residues. The germline V and J ends were trimmed by 2 bases and 2 bases, with 8 bases remaining between them. The V gene's germline CDR1 is SGHDT and CDR2 YYEEEE. The CDR3 DNA follows: TGTGCCAGCAGCTTCCTCCCCGGCAATCAGCCCCAGCATTTT. It specifies CASSFLPGNQPQHF.

The chain links TRBV5-4 to TRBJ2-5; tentatively, D is TRBD2 (5 bases). Germline assignment: CDR1 SGHNT and CDR2 YYREEE (reference sequence). The germline V and J ends were trimmed by 0 bases and 5 bases, with 14 bases remaining between them. CDR3 length: 15 residues. In DNA, the CDR3 is TGTGCCAGCAGCTTGGAAGGGAGCCTTGTGGAGACCCAGTACTTC. Its protein is CASSLEGSLVETQYF.

This clone was detected a few times. The chain recombines TRBV6-1 with TRBJ1-3, with D unresolved. V was trimmed by 6 bases and J by 0 bases, leaving 9 bases between them. The CDR3 runs to 14 residues. Germline V gene data show CDR1 as MNHNS and CDR2 as SASEGT. The CDR3 protein is CASSTDYSGNTIYF. The DNA of the CDR3 is TGTGCCAGCAGCACGGACTACTCTGGAAACACCATATATTTT.

This clone has more than one count but fewer than ten. The V call is TRBV4-2, the J call TRBJ2-3; 11 bases agree with TRBD1. After removal of 2 bases from V and 4 bases from J, the junction contained 5 bases not matched to a gene. Germline values: CDR1 LGHNA, CDR2 YNFKEQ. The CDR3 totals 16 residues. DNA of the CDR3: TGTGCCAGCAGCCAACCCGGACAGGGGGCGGCAGATACGCAGTATTTT. Translation: CASSQPGQGAADTQYF.

V usage is TRBV1 and J usage is TRBJ2-7; the table gives TRBD1 as D, unverified against the DNA. TRBV1 is given as a pseudogene. The CDR3 length is 15 residues. The CDR3: CTSSHFPGQGYEQYV. The CDR3 nucleotides read TGCACCAGCAGCCATTTTCCGGGACAGGGCTACGAGCAGTACGTC.